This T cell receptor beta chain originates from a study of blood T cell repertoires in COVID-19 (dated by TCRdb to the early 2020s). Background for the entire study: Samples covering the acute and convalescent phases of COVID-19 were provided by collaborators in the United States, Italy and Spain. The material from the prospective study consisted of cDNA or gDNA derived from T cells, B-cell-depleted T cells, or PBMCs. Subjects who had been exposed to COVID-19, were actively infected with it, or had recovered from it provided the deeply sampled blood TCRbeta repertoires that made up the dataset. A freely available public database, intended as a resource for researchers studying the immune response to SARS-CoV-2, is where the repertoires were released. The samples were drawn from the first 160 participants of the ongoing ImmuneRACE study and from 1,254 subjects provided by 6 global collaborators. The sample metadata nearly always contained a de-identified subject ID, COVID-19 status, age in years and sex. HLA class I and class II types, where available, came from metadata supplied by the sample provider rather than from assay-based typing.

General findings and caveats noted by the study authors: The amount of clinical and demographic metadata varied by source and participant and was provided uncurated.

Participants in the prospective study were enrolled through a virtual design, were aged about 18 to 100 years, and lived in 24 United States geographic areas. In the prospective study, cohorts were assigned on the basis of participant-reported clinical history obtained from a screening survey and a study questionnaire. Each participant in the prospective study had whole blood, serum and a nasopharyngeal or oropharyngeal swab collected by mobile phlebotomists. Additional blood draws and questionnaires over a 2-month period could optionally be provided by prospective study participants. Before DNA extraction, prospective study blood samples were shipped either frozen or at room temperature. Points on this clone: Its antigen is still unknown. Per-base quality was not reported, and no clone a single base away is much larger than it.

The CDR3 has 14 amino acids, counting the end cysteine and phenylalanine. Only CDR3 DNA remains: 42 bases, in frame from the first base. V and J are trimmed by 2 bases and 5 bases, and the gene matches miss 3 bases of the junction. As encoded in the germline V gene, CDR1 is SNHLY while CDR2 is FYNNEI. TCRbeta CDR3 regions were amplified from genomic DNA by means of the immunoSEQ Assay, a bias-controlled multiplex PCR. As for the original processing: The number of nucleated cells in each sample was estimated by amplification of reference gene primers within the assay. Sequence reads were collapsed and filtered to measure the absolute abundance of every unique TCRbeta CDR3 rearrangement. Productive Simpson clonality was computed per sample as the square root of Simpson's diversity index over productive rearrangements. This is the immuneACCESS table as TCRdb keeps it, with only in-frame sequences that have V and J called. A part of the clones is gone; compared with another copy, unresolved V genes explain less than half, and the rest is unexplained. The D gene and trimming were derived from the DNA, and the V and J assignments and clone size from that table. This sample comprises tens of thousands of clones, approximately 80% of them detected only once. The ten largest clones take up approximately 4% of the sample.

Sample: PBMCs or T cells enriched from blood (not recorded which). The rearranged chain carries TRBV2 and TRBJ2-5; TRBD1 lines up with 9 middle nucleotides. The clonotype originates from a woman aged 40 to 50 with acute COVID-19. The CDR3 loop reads CASSETGGGETQYF. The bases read TGTGCCAGCAGTGAAACAGGGGGCGGGGAGACCCAGTACTTC.